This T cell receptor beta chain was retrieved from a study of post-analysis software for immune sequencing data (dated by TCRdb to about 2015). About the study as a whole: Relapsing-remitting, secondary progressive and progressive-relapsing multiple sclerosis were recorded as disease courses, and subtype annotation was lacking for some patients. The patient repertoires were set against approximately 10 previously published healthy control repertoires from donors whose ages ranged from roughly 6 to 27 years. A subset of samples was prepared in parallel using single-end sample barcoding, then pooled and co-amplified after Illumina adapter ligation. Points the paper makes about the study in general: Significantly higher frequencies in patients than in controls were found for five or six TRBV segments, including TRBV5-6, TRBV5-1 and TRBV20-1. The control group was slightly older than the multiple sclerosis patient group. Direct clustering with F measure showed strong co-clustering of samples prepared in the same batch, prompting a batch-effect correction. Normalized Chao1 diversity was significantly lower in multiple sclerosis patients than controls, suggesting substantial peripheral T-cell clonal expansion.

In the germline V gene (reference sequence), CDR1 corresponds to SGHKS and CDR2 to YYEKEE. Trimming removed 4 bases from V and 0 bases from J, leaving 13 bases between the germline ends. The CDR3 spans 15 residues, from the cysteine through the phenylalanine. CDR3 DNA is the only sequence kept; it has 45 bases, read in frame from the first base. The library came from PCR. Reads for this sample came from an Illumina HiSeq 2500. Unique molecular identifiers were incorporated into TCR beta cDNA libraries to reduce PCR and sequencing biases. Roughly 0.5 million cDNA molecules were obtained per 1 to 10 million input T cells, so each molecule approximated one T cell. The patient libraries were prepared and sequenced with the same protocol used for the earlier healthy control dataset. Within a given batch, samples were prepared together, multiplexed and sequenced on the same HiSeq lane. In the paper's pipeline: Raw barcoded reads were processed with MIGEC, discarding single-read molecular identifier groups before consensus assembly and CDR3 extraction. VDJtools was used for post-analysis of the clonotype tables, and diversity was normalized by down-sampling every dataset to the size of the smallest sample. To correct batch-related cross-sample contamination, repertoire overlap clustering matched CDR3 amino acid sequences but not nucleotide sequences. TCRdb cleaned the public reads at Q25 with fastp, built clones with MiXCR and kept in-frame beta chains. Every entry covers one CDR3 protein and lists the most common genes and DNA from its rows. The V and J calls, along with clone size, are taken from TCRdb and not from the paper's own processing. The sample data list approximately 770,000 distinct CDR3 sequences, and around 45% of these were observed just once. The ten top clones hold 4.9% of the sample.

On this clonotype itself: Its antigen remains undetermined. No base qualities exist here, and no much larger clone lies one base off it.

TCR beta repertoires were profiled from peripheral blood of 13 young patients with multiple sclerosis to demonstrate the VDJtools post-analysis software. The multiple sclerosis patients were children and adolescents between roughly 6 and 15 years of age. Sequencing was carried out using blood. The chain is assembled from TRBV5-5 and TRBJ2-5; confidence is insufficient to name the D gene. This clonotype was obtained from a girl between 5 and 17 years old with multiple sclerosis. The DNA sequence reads TGTGCCAGCAGCCCGCTAAGCGCGTACCAAGAGACCCAGTACTTC. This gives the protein CASSPLSAYQETQYF.